This T cell receptor beta chain came from a study of cytomegalovirus exposure and HLA in healthy donors. Study results and limitations: According to an earlier analysis, most TCR beta V segments yielded productive rearrangements about 87% or about 30% of the time. Later analysis associated a missense DCLRE1C variant with TCR beta V- and J-gene trimming.

The PCR employed 60 Vbeta primers together with 13 Jbeta primers. The authors' processing: Around 9.9 million shared chains were among the 80 million or so unique TCR beta chains that a later analysis counted. The protocol was immunoSEQ multiplex PCR, while the TCRdb copy is restricted to in-frame clones and leaves out a portion. That table is the source of V, J and clone size, and D and trimming were worked out from the DNA. The sample has roughly 100,000 clones, 64% seen once. Germline V gene sequence: CDR1 MNHEY, CDR2 SVGAGI. The CDR3 totals 15 residues. Trimming took 5 bases from V and 2 from J; bases not matched to a gene: 8. To note about this clone: Its antigen is not identified.

The TCR originated in a man between 60 and 70 years old in good health and CMV-seronegative. Specimen: PBMCs. The chain is built from TRBV6-5 and TRBJ2-7; 8 nucleotides match TRBD2. In DNA, the CDR3 is TGTGCCAGCAGTCCTAGCGGGTTGGGGGCCTACGAGCAGTACTTC. It encodes CASSPSGLGAYEQYF.